This T cell receptor beta chain was recorded in a study of blood T cell repertoires in COVID-19. Trimming removed 6 bases from V and 8 bases from J, with 14 bases in between. CDR3 size: 13 residues. From germline, CDR1 is MDHEN and CDR2 SYDVKM. The authors' processing: Counts of nucleated cells, estimated from reference gene primer amplification, were obtained. Sequencing used immunoSEQ multiplex PCR; TCRdb keeps in-frame clones, though not all of them. The V and J calls and clone size were taken over from that table, and D and trimming were inferred from the DNA. There are fewer than 60,000 clones in the sample; under 85% occur only once, and just under 7% lies in the top ten.

The genes are TRBV28 and TRBJ2-1; possibly TRBD2 for D (6 bases). This receptor was taken from a man aged 65-85 years with active COVID-19. Sample: peripheral blood. CDR3 sequence reads: CASSRGRGHEQFF. CDR3 in DNA: TGTGCCAGCAGCCGAGGGCGGGGCCATGAGCAGTTCTTC.